The next 5 T cell receptor beta chains were all read from a single sample in a study of blood T cell repertoires in COVID-19. Data came from immunoSEQ multiplex PCR; TCRdb stores just in-frame clones and leaves some out. The data show more than 110,000 clones, around nine tenths seen once. The sample consisted of peripheral blood. These receptor sequences come from a human donor in a cohort sampled during active COVID-19.

In nucleotides, the CDR3 is TGTGCCACCAGCCCGCAGGGACTAGCCTACAATGAGCAGTTCTTC. Translating it yields CATSPQGLAYNEQFF. The chain carries TRBV15 and TRBJ2-1; 8 bases are shared with TRBD2. V shed 5 bases, J shed 2 bases, and the junction held 5 bases outside the gene matches. Germline V gives CDR1 LNHNV, CDR2 YYDKDF (reference sequence). The CDR3 totals 15 residues.

The V call is TRBV5-1, the J call TRBJ2-1; the D gene is possibly TRBD1 (6 bases). The CDR3 contains 14 residues. Trimming stripped 0 bases from V and 9 bases from J, with 13 bases between. Germline values: CDR1 SGHRS, CDR2 YFSETQ. In nucleotides, the CDR3 is TGCGCCAGCAGCTTGGGGGGGCGAGGTAGTGAGCAGTTCTTC. Its translation: CASSLGGRGSEQFF. Together with reference TRBV5-1 and TRBJ2-1, the CDR3 gives the full variable domain: KAGVTQTPRYLIKTRGQQVTLSCSPISGHRSVSWYQQTPGQGLQFLFEYFSETQRNKGNFPGRFSGRQFSNSRSEMNVSTLELGDSALYLCASSLGGRGSEQFFGPGTRLTVL.

The chain couples TRBV30 to TRBJ1-2; unclear D gene. Germline V gene data show CDR1 as GTSNPN and CDR2 as SVGIG (reference sequence). Trimming removed 7 bases at V and 8 bases at J, with 17 bases between. This CDR3 has 12 amino acids. The CDR3 DNA reads as TGTGCCTCCGTGATCGGTGGACTGGGCTACACCTTC. It is translated as CASVIGGLGYTF. Filled out from reference TRBV30 and TRBJ1-2, the complete variable domain reads SQTIHQWPATLVQPVGSPLSLECTVEGTSNPNLYWYRQAAGRGLQLLFYSVGIGQISSEVPQNLSASRPQDRQFILSSKKLLLSDSGFYLCASVIGGLGYTFGSGTRLTVV.

The chain is built from TRBV7-8 and TRBJ2-7, with 9 bases fitting TRBD1. Germline V gene data show CDR1 as SGHVS and CDR2 as FQNEAQ. V gave up 8 bases and J gave up 3 bases; unmatched junction bases: 8. The CDR3 extends over 14 amino acids. The CDR3, as DNA: TGTGCCAGCGGGAGAGGACAGGGGTTCTACGAGCAGTACTTC. The encoded protein is CASGRGQGFYEQYF.

Comments on this clone: Other DNA sequences from this sample encode an identical CDR3 as well. This rearrangement joins TRBV6-1 to TRBJ2-7; D perhaps matches TRBD2 (6 bases). Deletions cut 0 bases from V and 3 bases from J, with 9 bases between. The CDR3 has 14 amino acids. Germline V gene sequence: CDR1 MNHNS, CDR2 SASEGT. CDR3 loop: CASSEAGGIYEQYF. The DNA for the CDR3 is TGTGCCAGCAGTGAAGCTGGAGGGATCTACGAGCAGTACTTC.